This TCR beta chain was captured by sequencing in a study of blood T cell repertoires in COVID-19. Study-wide background: There were acute and convalescent COVID-19 samples, and they came from the United States, Italy and Spain.

Sequenced by immunoSEQ multiplex PCR; TCRdb stores in-frame clones only, minus some. The sample includes about 140,000 clones, approximately 85% of them seen just once. V was clipped by 3 bases and J by 8 bases, with 10 bases between them. The length of the CDR3 is 12 residues. Germline V gene sequence: CDR1 LNHDA, CDR2 SQIVND (reference sequence). As for this clone: The sample contains more than one DNA sequence encoding this CDR3.

This chain joins TRBV19 and TRBJ1-2; possible D gene TRBD1, 5 bases. The clonotype originates from a woman older than 75 with acute or convalescent COVID-19. The material sequenced was peripheral blood. Here the CDR3 reads CASSMAGYGYTF. CDR3 DNA: TGTGCCAGTAGTATGGCAGGGTACGGCTACACCTTC.